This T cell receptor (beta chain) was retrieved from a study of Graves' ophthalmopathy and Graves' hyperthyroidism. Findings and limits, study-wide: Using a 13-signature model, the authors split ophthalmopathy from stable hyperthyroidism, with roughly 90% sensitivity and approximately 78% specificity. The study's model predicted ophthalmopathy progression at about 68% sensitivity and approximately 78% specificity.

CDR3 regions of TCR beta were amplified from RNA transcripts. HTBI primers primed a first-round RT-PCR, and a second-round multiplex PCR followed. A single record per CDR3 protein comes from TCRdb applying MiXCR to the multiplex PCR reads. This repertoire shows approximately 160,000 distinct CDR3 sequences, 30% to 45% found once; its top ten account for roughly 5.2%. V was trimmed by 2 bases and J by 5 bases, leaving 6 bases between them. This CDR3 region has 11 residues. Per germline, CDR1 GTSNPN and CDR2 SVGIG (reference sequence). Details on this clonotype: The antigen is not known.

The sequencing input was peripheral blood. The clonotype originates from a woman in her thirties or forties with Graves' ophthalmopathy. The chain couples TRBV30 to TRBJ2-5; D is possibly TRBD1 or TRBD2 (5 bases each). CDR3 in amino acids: CAWSRDETQYF. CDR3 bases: TGTGCCTGGAGTCGGGACGAGACCCAGTACTTC.